This TCR beta chain was sequenced during a study of T cell repertoires in cytomegalovirus infection. Looking at the study overall: Public TCR beta signature analysis indicated the presence of both CMV infection and matching HLA type.

This clonotype came up many times. The antigen is undetermined. The CDR3 sequence is 16 residues long. The V and J ends lost 7 bases and 3 bases, in that order; junction bases with no gene match: 13. CDR1 and CDR2 (germline): SGHNT, YENEEA. TCRdb reprocessed the reads with MiXCR, giving one entry per CDR3 protein. The data contain roughly 990,000 distinct CDR3 sequences, 30% to 40% of them singletons. The sequenced sample was cultured CD8+ T cells from PBMCs, obtained from culture after CMV antigen stimulation. The chain carries TRBV11-3 and TRBJ1-2, with 8 bases fitting TRBD1. The TCR comes from a human donor in good health (CMV status not recorded). Some clones in this sample may be carry-over from other donors' samples. The CDR3 protein is CASTSTGAPRDYGYTF. The CDR3 DNA reads TGTGCCAGCACCTCGACAGGGGCTCCTCGGGACTATGGCTACACCTTC.